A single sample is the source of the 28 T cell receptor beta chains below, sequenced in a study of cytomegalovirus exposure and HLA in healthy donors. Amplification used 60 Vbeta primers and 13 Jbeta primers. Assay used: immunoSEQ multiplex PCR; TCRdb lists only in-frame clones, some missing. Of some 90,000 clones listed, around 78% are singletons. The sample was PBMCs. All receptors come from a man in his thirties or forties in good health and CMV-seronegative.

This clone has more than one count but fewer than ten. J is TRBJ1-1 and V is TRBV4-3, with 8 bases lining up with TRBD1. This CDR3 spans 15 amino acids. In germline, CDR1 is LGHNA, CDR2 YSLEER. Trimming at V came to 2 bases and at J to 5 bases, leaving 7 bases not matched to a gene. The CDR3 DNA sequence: TGCGCCAGCAGCCAACACGGACAGGGCGTTACTGAAGCTTTCTTT. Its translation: CASSQHGQGVTEAFF.

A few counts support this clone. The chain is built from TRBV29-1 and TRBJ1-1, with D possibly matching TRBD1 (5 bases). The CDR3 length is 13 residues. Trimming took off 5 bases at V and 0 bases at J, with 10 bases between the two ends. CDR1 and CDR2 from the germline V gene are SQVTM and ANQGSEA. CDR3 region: CSVSQELNTEAFF. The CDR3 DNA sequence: TGCAGCGTTTCACAGGAGCTGAACACTGAAGCTTTCTTT.

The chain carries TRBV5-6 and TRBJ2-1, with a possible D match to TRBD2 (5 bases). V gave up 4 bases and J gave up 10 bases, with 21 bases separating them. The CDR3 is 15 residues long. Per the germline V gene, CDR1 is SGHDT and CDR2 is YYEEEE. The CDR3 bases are TGTGCCAGCAGCCCAGACCGGGGTCTCCCCGGGGAGCAGTTCTTC. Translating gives CASSPDRGLPGEQFF. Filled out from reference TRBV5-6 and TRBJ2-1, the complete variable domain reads DAGVTQSPTHLIKTRGQQVTLRCSPKSGHDTVSWYQQALGQGPQFIFQYYEEEERQRGNFPDRFSGHQFPNYSSELNVNALLLGDSALYLCASSPDRGLPGEQFFGPGTRLTVL.

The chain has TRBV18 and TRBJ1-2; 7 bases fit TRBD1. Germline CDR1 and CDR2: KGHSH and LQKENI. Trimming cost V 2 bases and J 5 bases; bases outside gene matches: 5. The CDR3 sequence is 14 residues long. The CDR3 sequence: CASSPGTELYGYTF. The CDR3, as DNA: TGTGCCAGCTCACCAGGGACAGAGCTTTATGGCTACACCTTC.

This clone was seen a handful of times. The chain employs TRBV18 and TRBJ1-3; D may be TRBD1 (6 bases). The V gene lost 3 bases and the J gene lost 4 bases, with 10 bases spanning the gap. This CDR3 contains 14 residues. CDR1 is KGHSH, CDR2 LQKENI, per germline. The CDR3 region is CASSPGTQGNTIYF. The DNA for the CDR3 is TGTGCCAGCTCACCCGGGACACAAGGAAACACCATATATTTT.

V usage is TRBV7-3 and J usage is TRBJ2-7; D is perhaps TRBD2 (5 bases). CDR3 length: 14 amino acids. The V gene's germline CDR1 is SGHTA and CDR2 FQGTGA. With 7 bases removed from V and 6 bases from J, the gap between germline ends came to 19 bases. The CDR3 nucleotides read TGTGCCAGCACCAAATCCGGGGTTTTCTGCGAGCAGTACGTC. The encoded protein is CASTKSGVFCEQYV.

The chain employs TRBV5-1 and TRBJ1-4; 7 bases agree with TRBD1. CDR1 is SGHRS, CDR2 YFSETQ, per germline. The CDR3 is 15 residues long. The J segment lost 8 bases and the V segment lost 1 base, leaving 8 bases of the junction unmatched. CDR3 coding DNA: TGCGCCAGCAGCTTGCAAGGGGGCCTTGGCGAAAAACTGTTTTTT. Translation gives CASSLQGGLGEKLFF.

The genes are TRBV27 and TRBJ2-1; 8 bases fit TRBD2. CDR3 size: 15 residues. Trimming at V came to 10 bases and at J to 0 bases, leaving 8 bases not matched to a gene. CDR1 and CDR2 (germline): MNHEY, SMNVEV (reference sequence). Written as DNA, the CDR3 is TGTGCCACCCGGAGTAGCGGGAACTCCTACAATGAGCAGTTCTTC. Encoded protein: CATRSSGNSYNEQFF.

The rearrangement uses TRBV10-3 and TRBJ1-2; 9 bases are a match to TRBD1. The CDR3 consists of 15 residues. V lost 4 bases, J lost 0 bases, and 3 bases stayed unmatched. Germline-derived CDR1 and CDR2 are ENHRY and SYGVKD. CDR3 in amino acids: CAISGGQGPNYGYTF. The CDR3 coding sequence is TGTGCCATCAGTGGGGGACAGGGTCCTAACTATGGCTACACCTTC.

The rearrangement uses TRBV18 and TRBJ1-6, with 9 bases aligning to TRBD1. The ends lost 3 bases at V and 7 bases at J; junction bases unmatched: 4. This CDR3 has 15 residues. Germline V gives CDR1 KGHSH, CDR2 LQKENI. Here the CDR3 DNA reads TGTGCCAGCTCACCGGGGACAGGGCCCAATTCACCCCTCCACTTT. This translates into CASSPGTGPNSPLHF.

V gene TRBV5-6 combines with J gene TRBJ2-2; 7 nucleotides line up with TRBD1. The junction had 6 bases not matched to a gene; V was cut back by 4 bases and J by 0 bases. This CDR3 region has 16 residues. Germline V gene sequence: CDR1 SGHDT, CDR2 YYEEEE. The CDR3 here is CASSPLGGANTGELFF. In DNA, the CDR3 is TGTGCCAGCAGCCCCCTAGGGGGCGCGAACACCGGGGAGCTGTTTTTT.

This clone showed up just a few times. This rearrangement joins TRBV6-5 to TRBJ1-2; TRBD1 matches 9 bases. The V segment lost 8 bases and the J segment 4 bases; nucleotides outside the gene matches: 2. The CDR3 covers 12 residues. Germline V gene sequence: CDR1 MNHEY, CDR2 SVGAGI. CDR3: CASGTGLYGYTF. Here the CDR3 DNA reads TGTGCCAGCGGGACAGGGCTCTATGGCTACACCTTC.

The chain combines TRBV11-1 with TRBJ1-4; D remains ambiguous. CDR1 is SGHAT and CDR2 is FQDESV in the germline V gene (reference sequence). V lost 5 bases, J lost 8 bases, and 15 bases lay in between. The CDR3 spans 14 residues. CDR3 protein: CASSVHQIGEKLFF. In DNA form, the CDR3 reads TGTGCCAGCAGCGTGCACCAAATTGGCGAAAAACTGTTTTTT.

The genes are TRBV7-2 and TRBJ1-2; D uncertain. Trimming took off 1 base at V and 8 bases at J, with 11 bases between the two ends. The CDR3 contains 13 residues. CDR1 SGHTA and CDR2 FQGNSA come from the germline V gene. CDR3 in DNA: TGTGCCAGCAGCTTAGTGGCTGCGGGGGGCTACACCTTC. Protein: CASSLVAAGGYTF.

The CDR3 DNA reads as TGTGCCAGTAGCCCGGGACTCCAGCCCCAGCATTTT. It codes for CASSPGLQPQHF. V is TRBV19 and J is TRBJ1-5, with D tentatively TRBD1 (5 bases). This CDR3 contains 12 residues. Germline V gene sequence: CDR1 LNHDA, CDR2 SQIVND (reference sequence). Trimming left V 6 bases short and J 7 bases short, with 10 bases between.

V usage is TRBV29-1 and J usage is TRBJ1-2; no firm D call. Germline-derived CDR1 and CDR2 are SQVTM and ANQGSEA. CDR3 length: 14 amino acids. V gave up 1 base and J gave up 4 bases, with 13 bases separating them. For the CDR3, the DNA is TGCAGCGTTGAAGTTCAGCGTCCCTCCTATGGCTACACCTTC. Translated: CSVEVQRPSYGYTF.

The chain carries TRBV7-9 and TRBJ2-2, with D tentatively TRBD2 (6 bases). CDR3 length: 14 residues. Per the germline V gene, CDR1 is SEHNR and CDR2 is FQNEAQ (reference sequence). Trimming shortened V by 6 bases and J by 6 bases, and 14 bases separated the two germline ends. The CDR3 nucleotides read TGTGCCAGCAGGGAGGGGCAAAGTGCCGGGGAGCTGTTTTTT. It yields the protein CASREGQSAGELFF.

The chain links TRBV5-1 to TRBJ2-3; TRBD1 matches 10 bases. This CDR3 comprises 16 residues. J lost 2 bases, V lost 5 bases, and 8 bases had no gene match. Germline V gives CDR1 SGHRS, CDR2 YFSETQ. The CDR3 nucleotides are TGCGCCAGCAGACCGGGACAGGGGCCTGTCACAGATACGCAGTATTTT. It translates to CASRPGQGPVTDTQYF.

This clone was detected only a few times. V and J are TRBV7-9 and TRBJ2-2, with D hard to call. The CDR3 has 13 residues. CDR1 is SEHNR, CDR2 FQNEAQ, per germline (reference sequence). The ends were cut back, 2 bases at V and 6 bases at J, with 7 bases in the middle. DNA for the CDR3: TGTGCCAGCAGCTTATCCTCAGCCGGGGAGCTGTTTTTT. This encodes CASSLSSAGELFF.

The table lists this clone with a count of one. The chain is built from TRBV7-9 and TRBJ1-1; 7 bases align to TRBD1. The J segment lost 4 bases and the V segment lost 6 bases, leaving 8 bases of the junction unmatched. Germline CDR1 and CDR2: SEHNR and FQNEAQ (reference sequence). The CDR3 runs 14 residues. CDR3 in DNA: TGTGCCAGCAGGTCCGGGACAGTGATCACTGAAGCTTTCTTT. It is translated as CASRSGTVITEAFF.

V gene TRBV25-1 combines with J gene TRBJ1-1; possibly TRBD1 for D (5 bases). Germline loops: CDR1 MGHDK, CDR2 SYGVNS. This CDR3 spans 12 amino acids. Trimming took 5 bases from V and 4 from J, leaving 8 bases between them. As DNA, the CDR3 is TGTGCCAGCAGTAGCGGGGGCACTGAAGCTTTCTTT. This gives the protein CASSSGGTEAFF.

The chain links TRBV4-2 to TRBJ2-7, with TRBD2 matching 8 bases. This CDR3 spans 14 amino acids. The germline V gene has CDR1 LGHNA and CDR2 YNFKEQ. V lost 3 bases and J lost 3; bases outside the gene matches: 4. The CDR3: CASSQASGRYEQYF. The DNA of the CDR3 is TGTGCCAGCAGCCAGGCTAGCGGGCGCTACGAGCAGTACTTC.

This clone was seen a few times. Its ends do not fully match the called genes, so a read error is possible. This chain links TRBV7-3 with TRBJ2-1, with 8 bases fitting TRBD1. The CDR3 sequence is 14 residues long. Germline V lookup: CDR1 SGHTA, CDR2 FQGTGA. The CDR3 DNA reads TGTGCCAGCAGCTTGCTACAGGACAGGGAGCCGAAGGTCTTC. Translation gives CASSLLQDREPKVF.

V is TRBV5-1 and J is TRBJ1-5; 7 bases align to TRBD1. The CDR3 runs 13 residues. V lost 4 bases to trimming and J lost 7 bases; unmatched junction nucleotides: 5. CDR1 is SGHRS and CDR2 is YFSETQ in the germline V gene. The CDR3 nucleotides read TGCGCCAGCAGCAAGGACAGGTACCAGCCCCAGCATTTT. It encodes CASSKDRYQPQHF.

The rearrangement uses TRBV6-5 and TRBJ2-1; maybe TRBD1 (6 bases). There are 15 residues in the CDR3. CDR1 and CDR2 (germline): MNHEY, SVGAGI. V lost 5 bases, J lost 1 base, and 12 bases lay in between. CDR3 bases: TGTGCCAGCAGTCTAGACAGGCAATCCTACAATGAGCAGTTCTTC. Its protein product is CASSLDRQSYNEQFF.

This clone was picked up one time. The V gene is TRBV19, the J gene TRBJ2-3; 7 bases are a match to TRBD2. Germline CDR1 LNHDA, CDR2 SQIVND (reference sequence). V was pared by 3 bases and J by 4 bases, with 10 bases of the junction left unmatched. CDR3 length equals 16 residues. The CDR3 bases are TGTGCCAGTAGTATTACGGTCGGGGGGATAGCAGATACGCAGTATTTT. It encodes CASSITVGGIADTQYF.

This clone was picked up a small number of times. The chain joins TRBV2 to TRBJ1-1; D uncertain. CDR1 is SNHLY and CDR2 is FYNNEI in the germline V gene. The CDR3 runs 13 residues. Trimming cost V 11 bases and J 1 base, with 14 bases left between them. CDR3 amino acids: CAGEEWWNTEAFF. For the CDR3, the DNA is TGTGCCGGTGAGGAATGGTGGAACACTGAAGCTTTCTTT.

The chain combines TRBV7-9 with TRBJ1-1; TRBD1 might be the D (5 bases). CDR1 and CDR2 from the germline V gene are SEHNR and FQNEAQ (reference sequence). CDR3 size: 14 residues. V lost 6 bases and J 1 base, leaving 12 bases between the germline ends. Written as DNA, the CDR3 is TGTGCCAGCAGTTGGGGAGGGGAGAACACTGAAGCTTTCTTT. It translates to CASSWGGENTEAFF.